A single T cell receptor beta chain is shown here with its context. Its antigen is not known. This sample is drawn from a study of Ad26.COV2.S vaccination and SARS-CoV-2 variants. Study-wide results and caveats: Greater spike-specific TCR breadth was seen in vaccine recipients than in placebo recipients.

Treatment: roughly 19 received Ad26.COV2.S at low or high dose, single or two shots; 5 received placebo; per-sample allocation not given. Following the first vaccine or placebo injection, samples were taken on day 63. Expressing Wuhan-strain SARS-CoV-2 spike, an Ad26 vector served as the vaccine. Produced via immunoSEQ multiplex PCR; TCRdb's table is partial and in-frame only. The table has 400,000 or so clones, about 85% seen once. This specimen was peripheral blood, taken in a trial of Ad26.COV2.S vaccine versus placebo. This TCR came from a person between 18 and 65 years old who received the Ad26.COV2.S COVID-19 vaccine or a placebo.

CDR3 sequence reads: CASSHLNRGPAYNEQFF. CDR3 DNA sequence: TGTGCCAGCAGCCACCTGAACAGGGGTCCGGCCTACAATGAGCAGTTCTTC. The V gene is TRBV3-1 (or the pseudogene TRBV3-2), the J gene TRBJ2-1; 7 bases agree with TRBD1. V gave up 3 bases and J gave up 2 bases; unmatched junction bases: 10. The CDR3 loop spans 17 amino acids. Per germline, CDR1 LGHDT and CDR2 YNNKEL (reference sequence).